A single sample is the source of the 32 T cell receptor beta chains below, sequenced in a study of PD-1 blockade in classical Hodgkin lymphoma. Stated time point: newly diagnosed, previously untreated cHL patient sample. Using magnetic negative selection, the CD4+ T cells were separated out of thawed PBMCs. Generated by immunoSEQ multiplex PCR, the TCRdb table keeps only in-frame clones and is missing some. The data show 30,000 to 40,000 clones, with more than 85% seen just once and about 0.22% held by the top ten. The sample comprised CD4+ T cells from blood. The receptors originated from a human donor with classical Hodgkin lymphoma.

The chain employs TRBV6-5 and TRBJ1-2, with 8 bases aligning to TRBD1. Germline V gene lookup returns CDR1 MNHEY and CDR2 SVGAGI. The CDR3 covers 15 residues. The V and J ends lost 6 bases and 7 bases, in that order; junction bases with no gene match: 13. Here the CDR3 DNA reads TGTGCCAGCAGGGAGGTCGGACAGGGTTTCTTTGGCTACACCTTC. It is translated as CASREVGQGFFGYTF.

The chain uses TRBV7-2 and TRBJ1-2; TRBD1 might be the D (6 bases). The length of the CDR3 is 15 residues. V lost 1 base, J lost 4 bases, and 13 bases lay in between. Germline-derived CDR1 and CDR2 are SGHTA and FQGNSA. This chain's CDR3 is CASSLGGGLSYGYTF. CDR3 DNA sequence: TGTGCCAGCAGCTTAGGGGGGGGCTTAAGCTATGGCTACACCTTC.

The chain couples TRBV28 to TRBJ2-7, with D possibly being TRBD2 (6 bases). Deletions cut 3 bases from V and 4 bases from J, with 16 bases between. The CDR3 runs 15 residues. Germline V CDR1 and CDR2: MDHEN, SYDVKM. The CDR3 DNA is TGTGCCAGCAGTTTGGGTAGCGCGGAGGGTTACGAGCAGTACTTC. Protein product: CASSLGSAEGYEQYF.

The V gene is TRBV29-1, the J gene TRBJ2-3; TRBD1 aligns across 10 bases. Trimming took 8 bases from V and 3 from J; bases not matched to a gene: 8. Germline loops: CDR1 SQVTM, CDR2 ANQGSEA. CDR3 length: 14 amino acids. The CDR3 here is CSLRDRGPTDTQYF. The CDR3 nucleotides are TGCAGCCTTAGGGACAGGGGCCCGACAGATACGCAGTATTTT.

The chain recombines TRBV18 with TRBJ1-2; D not resolved. V was shortened by 3 bases and J by 2 bases, with 19 bases between the two germline ends. CDR1 is KGHSH and CDR2 is LQKENI in the germline V gene. This CDR3 has 17 residues. The CDR3 region has the DNA TGTGCCAGCTCACCGGCCTCACAGCCCAACTCGAACTATGGCTACACCTTC. It translates to CASSPASQPNSNYGYTF.

V is TRBV6-1 and J is TRBJ2-4, with TRBD2 matching 11 bases. CDR3 length: 17 amino acids. Looked up from germline, CDR1 is MNHNS and CDR2 is SASEGT. V was pared by 2 bases and J by 2 bases, with 5 bases of the junction left unmatched. The CDR3 here is CASSESTSGSSKNIQYF. The CDR3 DNA reads TGTGCCAGCAGTGAATCCACTAGCGGGAGCTCCAAAAACATTCAGTACTTC.

This chain connects TRBV6-1 to TRBJ1-2; the D is unclear. CDR1 is MNHNS, CDR2 SASEGT, per germline. This CDR3 is 13 amino acids long. V was cut by 7 bases and J by 1 base, with 10 bases left in between. The CDR3 loop reads CASTHMINYGYTF. The CDR3 coding sequence is TGTGCCAGCACCCACATGATTAACTATGGCTACACCTTC.

The CDR3 here is CASRRGTGHTEAFF. CDR3 coding DNA: TGTGCCAGCAGAAGGGGGACAGGACACACTGAAGCTTTCTTT. J is TRBJ1-1 and V is TRBV6-5; 8 bases match TRBD1. Germline-derived CDR1 and CDR2 are MNHEY and SVGAGI. This CDR3 is 14 amino acids long. The V segment lost 6 bases and the J segment 3 bases; nucleotides outside the gene matches: 6.

The chain joins TRBV18 to TRBJ1-6; 8 bases map to TRBD1. Germline CDR1 KGHSH, CDR2 LQKENI. The CDR3 contains 16 residues. With 2 bases clipped from V and 8 bases from J, the junction kept 8 bases outside the gene matches. CDR3 DNA: TGTGCCAGCTCACCAAGGGACAGGTTGAGGTATTCACCCCTCCACTTT. Its translation: CASSPRDRLRYSPLHF.

This rearrangement joins TRBV5-4 to TRBJ2-3; TRBD1 is a possible D gene (6 bases). Germline V lookup: CDR1 SGHNT, CDR2 YYREEE (reference sequence). V gave up 5 bases and J gave up 0 bases, with 19 bases separating them. This CDR3 region has 17 residues. The CDR3 DNA reads as TGTGCCAGCAGTCGAACTCCGACAGGATCTAGCACAGATACGCAGTATTTT. The encoded protein is CASSRTPTGSSTDTQYF.

The rearrangement joins TRBV10-3 to TRBJ2-7; D possibly corresponds to TRBD2 (5 bases). The CDR3 loop spans 13 amino acids. Germline CDR1 ENHRY, CDR2 SYGVKD. Trimming left V 8 bases short and J 5 bases short, with 16 bases between. The CDR3 region is CAIPASSGDEQYF. In DNA form, the CDR3 reads TGTGCCATCCCGGCTAGCTCAGGAGACGAGCAGTACTTC.

The gene calls are TRBV10-3 and TRBJ2-7; TRBD2 matches at 7 bases. This CDR3 spans 13 amino acids. Germline CDR1 and CDR2: ENHRY and SYGVKD. J gave up 2 bases and V 6 bases, and 4 bases lay outside the gene matches. The CDR3, as DNA: TGTGCCATCAGGGCGGGGGACCCCTACGAGCAGTACTTC. This codes for CAIRAGDPYEQYF.

The V gene is TRBV11-2, the J gene TRBJ1-5; D might be TRBD1 (5 bases). The CDR3 sequence is 14 residues long. The ends were cut back, 5 bases at V and 2 bases at J, with 10 bases in the middle. Germline V gene lookup returns CDR1 SGHAT and CDR2 FQNNGV. The CDR3 protein is CASSEGSGNQPQHF. CDR3 DNA: TGTGCCAGCAGCGAGGGGTCTGGCAATCAGCCCCAGCATTTT.

There are a few counts of this clone. This chain connects TRBV5-1 to TRBJ1-1, with D uncertain. V was pared by 7 bases and J by 0 bases, with 13 bases between. The CDR3 is 14 amino acids. CDR1 SGHRS and CDR2 YFSETQ come from the germline V gene. The CDR3 nucleotides read TGCGCCAGCGCTCAGAACACTTTGAACACTGAAGCTTTCTTT. Protein: CASAQNTLNTEAFF.

The rearrangement uses TRBV5-5 and TRBJ2-5; D is ambiguous. CDR1 is SGHKS, CDR2 YYEKEE, per germline (reference sequence). The ends were cut back, 0 bases at V and 0 bases at J, with 6 bases in the middle. This CDR3 region has 14 residues. The CDR3, as DNA: TGTGCCAGCAGCTTGGTAACGAACCAAGAGACCCAGTACTTC. This encodes CASSLVTNQETQYF.

This chain uses TRBV28 with TRBJ2-5, with 11 bases aligning to TRBD1. The germline CDR1 and CDR2 sequences are MDHEN and SYDVKM. Trimming removed 3 bases from V and 5 bases from J; junction bases left unmatched: 5. CDR3 length: 15 residues. The CDR3 DNA sequence: TGTGCCAGCAGTTTCCTGGACAGGGGGCCTGAGACCCAGTACTTC. Amino acids: CASSFLDRGPETQYF.

The chain has TRBV5-4 and TRBJ1-1; no reliable D call. V lost 4 bases and J 1 base, leaving 17 bases between the germline ends. CDR1 SGHNT and CDR2 YYREEE come from the germline V gene (reference sequence). This CDR3 contains 16 residues. The CDR3 region has the DNA TGTGCCAGCAGCCTGGGTGGGCGGTTGCCGAACACTGAAGCTTTCTTT. This gives the protein CASSLGGRLPNTEAFF. The whole variable domain, filled in from reference TRBV5-4 and TRBJ1-1, reads ETGVTQSPTHLIKTRGQQVTLRCSSQSGHNTVSWYQQALGQGPQFIFQYYREEENGRGNFPPRFSGLQFPNYSSELNVNALELDDSALYLCASSLGGRLPNTEAFFGQGTRLTVV.

This chain links TRBV19 with TRBJ1-3; D is uncertain. The V gene lost 4 bases and the J gene lost 4 bases, with 8 bases spanning the gap. CDR3 length: 13 amino acids. CDR1 LNHDA and CDR2 SQIVND come from the germline V gene (reference sequence). The CDR3 nucleotides read TGTGCCAGTAGTAACCTTCAGGGAAACACCATATATTTT. It specifies CASSNLQGNTIYF.

This clone appeared a single time. CDR3 in DNA: TGTGCCAGCAGTTCGAACAGGGGTGCGGCTGAAGCTTTCTTT. It specifies CASSSNRGAAEAFF. This chain joins TRBV2 and TRBJ1-1; 7 bases match TRBD1. The CDR3 spans 14 residues. CDR1 is SNHLY and CDR2 is FYNNEI in the germline V gene. J lost 6 bases, V lost 5 bases, and 9 bases had no gene match.

The chain employs TRBV7-8 and TRBJ1-1; 10 nucleotides align to TRBD1. Germline V gene sequence: CDR1 SGHVS, CDR2 FQNEAQ. This CDR3 comprises 16 residues. V dropped 3 bases and J dropped 2; count of bases not matched to a gene: 6. CDR3 amino acids: CASSFRDRGLNTEAFF. CDR3 bases: TGTGCCAGCAGCTTCCGGGACAGGGGATTAAACACTGAAGCTTTCTTT.

The chain links TRBV6-5 to TRBJ1-5; 7 bases align to TRBD1. This CDR3 is built from 15 residues. Germline V gene lookup returns CDR1 MNHEY and CDR2 SVGAGI. V gave up 6 bases and J gave up 2 bases; unmatched junction bases: 7. CDR3 sequence reads: CASRHSTGGNQPQHF. The CDR3 DNA sequence: TGTGCCAGCAGGCACTCTACAGGGGGCAATCAGCCCCAGCATTTT.

The V gene is TRBV5-1, the J gene TRBJ1-4; D unclear. This CDR3 spans 15 amino acids. Germline-derived CDR1 and CDR2 are SGHRS and YFSETQ. V lost 0 bases, J lost 5 bases, and 11 bases lay in between. CDR3 DNA sequence: TGCGCCAGCAGCTTGGCCAGGCAGCAGAATGAAAAACTGTTTTTT. Protein: CASSLARQQNEKLFF.

V gene TRBV7-2 combines with J gene TRBJ2-7, with D possibly TRBD1 on 5 matching bases. Trimming left V 1 base short and J 0 bases short, with 10 bases between. Germline-derived CDR1 and CDR2 are SGHTA and FQGNSA. The CDR3 covers 15 residues. CDR3 sequence reads: CASSLGGTSSYEQYF. The CDR3 DNA is TGTGCCAGCAGCTTAGGGGGCACCAGCTCCTACGAGCAGTACTTC.

The chain carries TRBV27 and TRBJ1-6, with a weak D call TRBD1 (5 bases). The V end was cut by 7 bases, the J end by 10 bases, with 20 bases between. The CDR3 contains 15 residues. CDR1 and CDR2 from the germline V gene are MNHEY and SMNVEV (reference sequence). The CDR3 loop reads CASKVLQGGGSPLHF. In DNA, the CDR3 is TGTGCCAGCAAAGTTCTTCAGGGAGGAGGGTCACCCCTCCACTTT.

This clone was counted only a few times. This rearrangement joins TRBV20-1 to TRBJ1-1; D not certain. Germline V CDR1 and CDR2: DFQATT, SNEGSKA (reference sequence). The CDR3 loop spans 11 amino acids. DNA for the CDR3: TGCAGGAAAGACCGGCGCACTGAAGCTTTCTTT. Encoded protein: CRKDRRTEAFF.

This chain uses TRBV4-3 with TRBJ2-1, with no clear D. The CDR3 consists of 13 residues. V lost 4 bases to trimming and J lost 9 bases, with 13 bases between them. Germline V lookup: CDR1 LGHNA, CDR2 YSLEER. CDR3 amino acids: CASSRNLLSEQFF. Written as DNA, the CDR3 is TGCGCCAGCAGCCGCAACCTCCTTTCTGAGCAGTTCTTC.

The chain couples TRBV11-3 to TRBJ2-1, with TRBD2 matching over 9 bases. Germline trimming cut 4 bases from V and 6 bases from J; bases unmatched to any gene: 4. Per germline, CDR1 SGHNT and CDR2 YENEEA. The CDR3 extends over 14 amino acids. This CDR3 is CASSSGTSPNEQFF. The CDR3, as DNA: TGTGCCAGCAGCTCCGGGACTAGCCCCAATGAGCAGTTCTTC. The full variable domain, with the rest looked up from reference TRBV11-3 and TRBJ2-1, is EAGVVQSPRYKIIEKKQPVAFWCNPISGHNTLYWYLQNLGQGPELLIRYENEEAVDDSQLPKDRFSAERLKGVDSTLKIQPAELGDSAVYLCASSSGTSPNEQFFGPGTRLTVL.

The V call is TRBV6-6, the J call TRBJ1-1; no clear D. Trimming cost V 3 bases and J 1 base, with 9 bases left between them. The CDR3 is 14 residues long. Per germline, CDR1 MNHNY and CDR2 SVGAGI (reference sequence). This CDR3 is CASSYVSRNTEAFF. In DNA, the CDR3 is TGTGCCAGCAGTTATGTTTCCAGGAACACTGAAGCTTTCTTT.

The chain recombines TRBV4-3 with TRBJ1-2; D is uncertain. Trimming removed 6 bases from V and 8 bases from J, with 25 bases in between. This CDR3 contains 16 residues. Germline CDR1 reads LGHNA; CDR2 reads YSLEER. CDR3 in amino acids: CASRAKFTGEFGGYTF. CDR3 DNA: TGCGCCAGCAGAGCCAAGTTTACCGGGGAGTTTGGCGGCTACACCTTC.

The chain links TRBV18 to TRBJ2-1; 7 positions match TRBD1. This CDR3 has 18 residues. V trimming: 3 bases; J trimming: 4 bases; junction bases outside the gene matches: 15. Germline V gene sequence: CDR1 KGHSH, CDR2 LQKENI. CDR3 sequence reads: CASSPTGLAAGAYNEQFF. Written as DNA, the CDR3 is TGTGCCAGCTCACCGACAGGGCTCGCGGCTGGGGCATACAATGAGCAGTTCTTC. Complete variable domain (other parts from reference TRBV18 and TRBJ2-1): NAGVMQNPRHLVRRRGQEARLRCSPMKGHSHVYWYRQLPEEGLKFMVYLQKENIIDESGMPKERFSAEFPKEGPSILRIQQVVRGDSAAYFCASSPTGLAAGAYNEQFFGPGTRLTVL.

The J gene is TRBJ2-7, the V gene TRBV28; 7 bases line up with TRBD1. This CDR3 has 15 residues. Unmatched junction bases numbered 12, after V lost 7 bases and J lost 3 bases. The germline V gene has CDR1 MDHEN and CDR2 SYDVKM. This chain's CDR3 is CASTLEGGQSYEQYF. As DNA, the CDR3 is TGTGCCAGCACCCTTGAAGGGGGACAGAGCTACGAGCAGTACTTC.

The chain links TRBV28 to TRBJ1-2; 10 bases match TRBD1. Germline V gene lookup returns CDR1 MDHEN and CDR2 SYDVKM. J gave up 4 bases and V 7 bases, and 6 bases lay outside the gene matches. CDR3 length: 14 amino acids. The CDR3 bases are TGTGCCAGCATGGGGACAGGGGCTGGCTATGGCTACACCTTC. This codes for CASMGTGAGYGYTF.